This T cell receptor beta chain was sequenced during a study of CD8+ T cells in alopecia areata. On the study more broadly: In an open-label trial, patients got 5 to 10 mg tofacitinib twice daily.

Trimming at V came to 3 bases and at J to 4 bases, leaving 11 bases not matched to a gene. In germline, CDR1 is LNHDA, CDR2 SQIVND (reference sequence). The CDR3 spans 18 residues. The investigators collected lesional scalp punch biopsies and peripheral blood from alopecia areata patients. Researchers picked out CD4+ and CD8+ T cells from PBMCs by sorting. RNA was isolated and reverse transcribed to cDNA, the sequencing template. Using immunoSEQ multiplex PCR, the repertoire was profiled, and TCRdb retains in-frame clones only, with some absent. The sample lists over 120,000 clones, about 51% occurring once.

The specimen comprised CD4+ T cells sorted from blood, sampled at week 0. This TCR derives from a human donor with alopecia areata. This chain links TRBV19 with TRBJ2-6; 8 nucleotides match TRBD1. The CDR3 here is CASSILSRGLSGANVLTF. For the CDR3, the DNA is TGTGCCAGTAGTATTCTGTCCAGGGGGCTTTCCGGGGCCAACGTCCTGACTTTC.